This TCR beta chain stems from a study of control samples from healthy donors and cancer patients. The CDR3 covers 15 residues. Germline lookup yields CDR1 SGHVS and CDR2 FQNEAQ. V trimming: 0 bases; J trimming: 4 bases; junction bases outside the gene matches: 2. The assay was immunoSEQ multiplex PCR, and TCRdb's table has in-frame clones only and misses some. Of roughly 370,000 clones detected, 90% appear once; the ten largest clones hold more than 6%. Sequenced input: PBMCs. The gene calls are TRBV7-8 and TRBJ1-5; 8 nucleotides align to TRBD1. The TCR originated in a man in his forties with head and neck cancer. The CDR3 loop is CASSLARTGNQPQHF. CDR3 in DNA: TGTGCCAGCAGCTTAGCACGGACAGGGAATCAGCCCCAGCATTTT.